The TCR beta chain described here comes from a study of shared clonotypes between healthy human individuals. Sequencing was performed with immunoSEQ multiplex PCR; in TCRdb, only in-frame clones are kept and a portion is missing. Here the sample spans about 2.4 million clones, approximately 94% being singletons. CDR1 is LNHDA, CDR2 SQIVND, per germline (reference sequence). V lost 3 bases to trimming and J lost 4 bases, with 16 bases between them. The length of the CDR3 is 15 residues. The sequencing sample was made of naive CD4+ T cells from PBMCs. As for subset: CD45RA+ positively selected. The rearrangement joins TRBV19 to TRBJ2-7; the D call may be TRBD1 or TRBD2 (6 bases each). This receptor was identified in a man younger than 35 in good health. Some clones in this sample may be carry-over from other donors' samples. The CDR3: CASSINRGRGYEQYF. The CDR3 DNA reads as TGTGCCAGTAGTATTAACCGGGGGCGCGGGTACGAGCAGTACTTC.